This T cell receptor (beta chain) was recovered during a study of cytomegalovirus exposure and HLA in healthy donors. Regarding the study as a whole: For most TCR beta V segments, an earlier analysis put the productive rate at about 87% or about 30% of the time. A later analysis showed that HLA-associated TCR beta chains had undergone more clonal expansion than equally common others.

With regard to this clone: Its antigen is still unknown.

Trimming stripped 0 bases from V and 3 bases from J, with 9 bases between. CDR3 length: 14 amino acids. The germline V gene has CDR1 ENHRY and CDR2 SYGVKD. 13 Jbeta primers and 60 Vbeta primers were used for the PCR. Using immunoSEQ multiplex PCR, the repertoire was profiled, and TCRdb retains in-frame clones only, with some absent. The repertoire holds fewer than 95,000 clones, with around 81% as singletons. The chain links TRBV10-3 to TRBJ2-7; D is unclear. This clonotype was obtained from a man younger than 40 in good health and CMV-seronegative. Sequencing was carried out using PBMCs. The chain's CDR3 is CAISESWQVYEQYV. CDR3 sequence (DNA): TGTGCCATCAGTGAGTCGTGGCAGGTCTACGAGCAGTACGTC.